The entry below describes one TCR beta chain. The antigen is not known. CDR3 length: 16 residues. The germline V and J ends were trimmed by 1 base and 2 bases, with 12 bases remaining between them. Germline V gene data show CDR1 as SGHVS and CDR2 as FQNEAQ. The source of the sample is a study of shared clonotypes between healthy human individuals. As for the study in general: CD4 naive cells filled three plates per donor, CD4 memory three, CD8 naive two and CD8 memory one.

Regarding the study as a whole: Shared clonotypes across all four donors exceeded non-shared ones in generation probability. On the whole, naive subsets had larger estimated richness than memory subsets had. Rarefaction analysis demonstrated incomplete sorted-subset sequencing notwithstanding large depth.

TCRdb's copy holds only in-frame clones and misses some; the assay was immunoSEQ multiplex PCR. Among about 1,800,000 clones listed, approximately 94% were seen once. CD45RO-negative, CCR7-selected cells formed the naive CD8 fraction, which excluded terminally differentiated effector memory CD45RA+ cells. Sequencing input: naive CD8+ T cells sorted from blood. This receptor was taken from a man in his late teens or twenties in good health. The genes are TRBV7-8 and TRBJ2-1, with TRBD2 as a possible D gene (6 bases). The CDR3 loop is CASSLEGGAAYNEQFF. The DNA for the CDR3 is TGTGCCAGCAGCTTAGAGGGCGGGGCGGCCTACAATGAGCAGTTCTTC. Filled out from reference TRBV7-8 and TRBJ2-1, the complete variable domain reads GAGVSQSPRYKVAKRGQDVALRCDPISGHVSLFWYQQALGQGPEFLTYFQNEAQLDKSGLPSDRFFAERPEGSVSTLKIQRTQQEDSAVYLCASSLEGGAAYNEQFFGPGTRLTVL.